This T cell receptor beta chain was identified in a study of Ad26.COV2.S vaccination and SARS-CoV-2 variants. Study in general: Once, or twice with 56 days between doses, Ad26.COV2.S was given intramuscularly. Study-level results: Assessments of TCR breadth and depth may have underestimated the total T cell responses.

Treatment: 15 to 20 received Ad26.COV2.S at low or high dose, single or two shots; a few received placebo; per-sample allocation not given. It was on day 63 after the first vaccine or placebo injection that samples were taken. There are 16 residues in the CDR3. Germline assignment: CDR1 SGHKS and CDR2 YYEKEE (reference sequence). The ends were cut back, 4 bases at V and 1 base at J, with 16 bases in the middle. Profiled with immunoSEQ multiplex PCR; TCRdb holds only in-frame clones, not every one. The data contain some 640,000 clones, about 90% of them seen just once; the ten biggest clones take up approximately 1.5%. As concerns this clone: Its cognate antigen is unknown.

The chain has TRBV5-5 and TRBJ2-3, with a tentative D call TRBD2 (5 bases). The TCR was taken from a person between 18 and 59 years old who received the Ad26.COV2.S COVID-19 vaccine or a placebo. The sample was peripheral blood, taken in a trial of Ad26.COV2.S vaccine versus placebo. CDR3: CASSAGLARRTDTQYF. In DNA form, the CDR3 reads TGTGCCAGCAGCGCGGGCCTCGCGAGACGCACAGATACGCAGTATTTT. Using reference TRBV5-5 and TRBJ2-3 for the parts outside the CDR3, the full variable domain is DAGVTQSPTHLIKTRGQQVTLRCSPISGHKSVSWYQQVLGQGPQFIFQYYEKEERGRGNFPDRFSARQFPNYSSELNVNALLLGDSALYLCASSAGLARRTDTQYFGPGTRLTVL.